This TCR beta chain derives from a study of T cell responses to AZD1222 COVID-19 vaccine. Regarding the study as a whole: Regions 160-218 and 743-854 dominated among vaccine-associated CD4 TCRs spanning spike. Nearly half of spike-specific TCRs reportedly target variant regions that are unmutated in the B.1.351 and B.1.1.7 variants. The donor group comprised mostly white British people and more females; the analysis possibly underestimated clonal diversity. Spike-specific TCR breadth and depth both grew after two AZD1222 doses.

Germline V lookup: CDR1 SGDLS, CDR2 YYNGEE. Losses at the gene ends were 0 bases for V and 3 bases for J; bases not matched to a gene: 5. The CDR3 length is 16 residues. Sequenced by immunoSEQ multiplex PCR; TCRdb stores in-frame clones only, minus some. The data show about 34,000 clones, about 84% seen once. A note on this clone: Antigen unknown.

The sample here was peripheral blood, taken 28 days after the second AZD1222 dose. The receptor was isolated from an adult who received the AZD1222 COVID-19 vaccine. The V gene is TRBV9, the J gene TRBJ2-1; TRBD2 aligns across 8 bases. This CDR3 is CASSVELAANYNEQFF. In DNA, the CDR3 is TGTGCCAGCAGCGTAGAACTAGCGGCTAACTACAATGAGCAGTTCTTC.